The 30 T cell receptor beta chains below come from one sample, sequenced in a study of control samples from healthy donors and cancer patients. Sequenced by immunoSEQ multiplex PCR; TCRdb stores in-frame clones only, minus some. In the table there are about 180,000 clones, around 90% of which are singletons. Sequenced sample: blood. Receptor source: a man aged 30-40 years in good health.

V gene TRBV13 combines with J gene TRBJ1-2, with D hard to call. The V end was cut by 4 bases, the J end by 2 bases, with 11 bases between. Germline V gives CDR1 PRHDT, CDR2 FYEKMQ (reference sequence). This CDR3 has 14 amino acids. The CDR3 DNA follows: TGTGCCAGCAGCTCCCCCCCGGGCAACTATGGCTACACCTTC. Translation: CASSSPPGNYGYTF.

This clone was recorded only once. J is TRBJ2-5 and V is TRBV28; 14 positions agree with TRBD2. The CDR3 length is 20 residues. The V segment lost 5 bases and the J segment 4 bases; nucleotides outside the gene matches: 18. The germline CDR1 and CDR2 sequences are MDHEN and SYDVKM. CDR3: CASSPQIVGRLAGGVETQYF. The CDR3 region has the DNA TGTGCCAGCAGTCCCCAAATAGTGGGGAGACTAGCGGGAGGGGTAGAGACCCAGTACTTC.

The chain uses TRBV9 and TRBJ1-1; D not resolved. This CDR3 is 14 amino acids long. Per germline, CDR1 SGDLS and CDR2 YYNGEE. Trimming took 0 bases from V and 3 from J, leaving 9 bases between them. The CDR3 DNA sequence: TGTGCCAGCAGCGTAGGGGGAGGCCACACTGAAGCTTTCTTT. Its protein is CASSVGGGHTEAFF.

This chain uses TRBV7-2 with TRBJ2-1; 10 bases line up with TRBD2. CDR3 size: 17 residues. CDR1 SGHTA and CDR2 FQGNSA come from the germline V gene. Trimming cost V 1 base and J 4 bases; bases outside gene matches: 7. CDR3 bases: TGTGCCAGCAGCTTAGTACCGGGACTAGCGACTTACAATGAGCAGTTCTTC. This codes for CASSLVPGLATYNEQFF. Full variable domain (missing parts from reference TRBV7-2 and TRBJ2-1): GAGVSQSPSNKVTEKGKDVELRCDPISGHTALYWYRQSLGQGLEFLIYFQGNSAPDKSGLPSDRFSAERTGGSVSTLTIQRTQQEDSAVYLCASSLVPGLATYNEQFFGPGTRLTVL.

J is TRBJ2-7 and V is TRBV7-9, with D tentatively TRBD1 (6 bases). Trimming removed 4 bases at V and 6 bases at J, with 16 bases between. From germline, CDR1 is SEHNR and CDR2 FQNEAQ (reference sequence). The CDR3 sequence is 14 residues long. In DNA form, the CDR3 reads TGTGCCAGCAGCTCGGGGACATTTGGTCTCGAGCAGTACTTC. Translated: CASSSGTFGLEQYF.

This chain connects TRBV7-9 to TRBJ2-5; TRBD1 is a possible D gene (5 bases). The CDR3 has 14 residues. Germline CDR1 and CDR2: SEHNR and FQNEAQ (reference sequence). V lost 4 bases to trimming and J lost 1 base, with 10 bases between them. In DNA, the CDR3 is TGTGCCAGCAGCTATTGGGGCAGCCAAGAGACCCAGTACTTC. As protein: CASSYWGSQETQYF.

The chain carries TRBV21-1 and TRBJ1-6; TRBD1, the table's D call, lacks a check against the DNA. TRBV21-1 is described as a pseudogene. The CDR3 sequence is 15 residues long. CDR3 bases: TGTGCCAGCAGCAAAGCGGGACAGGGGATTTCACCCCTCCACTTT. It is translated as CASSKAGQGISPLHF.

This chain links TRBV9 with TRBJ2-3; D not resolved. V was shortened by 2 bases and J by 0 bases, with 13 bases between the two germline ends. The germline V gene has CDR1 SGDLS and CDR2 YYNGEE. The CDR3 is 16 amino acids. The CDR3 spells CASSVAPRLSTDTQYF. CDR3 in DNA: TGTGCCAGCAGCGTCGCCCCTCGGCTTAGCACAGATACGCAGTATTTT.

The CDR3 bases are TGTGCCATCAGTGAGTGGGGGACAGGGGAAACAACCGGGGAGCTGTTTTTT. Translated, it gives CAISEWGTGETTGELFF. The genes are TRBV10-3 and TRBJ2-2, with 10 bases aligning to TRBD1. J gave up 5 bases and V 1 base, and 7 bases lay outside the gene matches. Looked up from germline, CDR1 is ENHRY and CDR2 is SYGVKD. This CDR3 is built from 17 residues.

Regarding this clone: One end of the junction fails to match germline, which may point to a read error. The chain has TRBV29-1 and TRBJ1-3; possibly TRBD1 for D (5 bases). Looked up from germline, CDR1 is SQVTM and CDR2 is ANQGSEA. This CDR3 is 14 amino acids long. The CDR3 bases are TGCAGCGTAGAAGGGGCCCGTACGGGAAACACCATATATTTT. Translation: CSVEGARTGNTIYF.

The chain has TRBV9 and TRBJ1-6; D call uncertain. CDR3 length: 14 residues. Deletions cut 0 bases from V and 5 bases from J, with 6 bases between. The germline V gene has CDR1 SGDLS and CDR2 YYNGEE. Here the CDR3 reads CASSVAGDNSPLHF. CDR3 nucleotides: TGTGCCAGCAGCGTAGCCGGGGATAATTCACCCCTCCACTTT.

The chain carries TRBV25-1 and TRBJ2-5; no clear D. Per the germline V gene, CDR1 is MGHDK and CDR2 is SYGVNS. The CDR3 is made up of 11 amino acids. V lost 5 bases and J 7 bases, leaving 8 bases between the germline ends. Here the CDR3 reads CASSPSGTQYF. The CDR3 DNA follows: TGTGCCAGCAGTCCCTCGGGGACCCAGTACTTC.

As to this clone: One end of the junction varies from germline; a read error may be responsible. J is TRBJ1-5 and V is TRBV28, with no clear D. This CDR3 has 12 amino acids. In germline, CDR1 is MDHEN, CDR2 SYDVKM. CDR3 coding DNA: TGTGCCGGCAGTTTGGTCAATCAGCCCCAGCATTTT. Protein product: CAGSLVNQPQHF. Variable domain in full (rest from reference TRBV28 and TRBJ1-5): DVKVTQSSRYLVKRTGEKVFLECVQDMDHENMFWYRQDPGLGLRLIYFSYDVKMKEKGDIPEGYSVSREKKERFSLILESASTNQTSMYLCAGSLVNQPQHFGDGTRLSIL.

In nucleotides, the CDR3 is TGTGCCAGCAGCCCGCAAATGGAGGGAAGCTACACCTTC. Its protein is CASSPQMEGSYTF. V gene TRBV5-6 combines with J gene TRBJ1-2; D remains ambiguous. This CDR3 spans 13 amino acids. The V gene's germline CDR1 is SGHDT and CDR2 YYEEEE. Trimming shortened V by 4 bases and J by 9 bases, and 16 bases separated the two germline ends.

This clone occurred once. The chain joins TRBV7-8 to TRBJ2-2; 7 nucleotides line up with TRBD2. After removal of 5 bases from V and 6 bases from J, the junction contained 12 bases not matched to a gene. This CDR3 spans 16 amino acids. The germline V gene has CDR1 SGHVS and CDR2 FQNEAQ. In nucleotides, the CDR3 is TGTGCCAGCAGCCCCCGGACTAGTCTGAGCCCCGGGGAGCTGTTTTTT. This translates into CASSPRTSLSPGELFF.

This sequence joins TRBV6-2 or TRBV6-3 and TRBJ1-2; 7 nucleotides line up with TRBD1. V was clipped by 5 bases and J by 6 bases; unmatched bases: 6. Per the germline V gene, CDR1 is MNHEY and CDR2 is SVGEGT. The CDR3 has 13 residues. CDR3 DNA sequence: TGTGCCAGCAGTAATCGACAGGGCCATGGCTACACCTTC. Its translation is CASSNRQGHGYTF.

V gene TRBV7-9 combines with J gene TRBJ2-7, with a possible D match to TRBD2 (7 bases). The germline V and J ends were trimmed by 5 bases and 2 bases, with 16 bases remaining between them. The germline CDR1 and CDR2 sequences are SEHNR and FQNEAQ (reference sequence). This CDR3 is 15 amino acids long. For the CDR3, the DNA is TGTGCCAGCAGCCCGAAGGGGCGGGGGCCCTACGAGCAGTACTTC. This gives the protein CASSPKGRGPYEQYF.

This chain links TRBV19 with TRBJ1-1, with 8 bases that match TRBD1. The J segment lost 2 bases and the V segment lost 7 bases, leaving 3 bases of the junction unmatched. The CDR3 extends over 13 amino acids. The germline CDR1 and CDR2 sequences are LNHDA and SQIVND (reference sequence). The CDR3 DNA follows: TGTGCCAGTATGGACAGGGTTAACACTGAAGCTTTCTTT. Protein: CASMDRVNTEAFF.

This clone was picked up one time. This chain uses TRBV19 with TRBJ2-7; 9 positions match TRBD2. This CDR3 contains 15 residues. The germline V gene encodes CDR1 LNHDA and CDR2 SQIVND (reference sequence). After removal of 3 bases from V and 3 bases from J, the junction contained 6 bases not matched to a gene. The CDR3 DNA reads TGTGCCAGTAGTATCAGCGGGGGGCAGGACTACGAGCAGTACTTC. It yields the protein CASSISGGQDYEQYF.

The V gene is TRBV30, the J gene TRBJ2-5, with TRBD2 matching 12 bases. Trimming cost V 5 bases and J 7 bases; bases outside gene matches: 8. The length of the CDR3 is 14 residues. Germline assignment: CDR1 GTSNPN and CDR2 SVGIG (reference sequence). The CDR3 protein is CAWSTSGGTGTQYF. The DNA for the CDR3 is TGTGCCTGGTCTACTAGCGGGGGGACCGGGACCCAGTACTTC.

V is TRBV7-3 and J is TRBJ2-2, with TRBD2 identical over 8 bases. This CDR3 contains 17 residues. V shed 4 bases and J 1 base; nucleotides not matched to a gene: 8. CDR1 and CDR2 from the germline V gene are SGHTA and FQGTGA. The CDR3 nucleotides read TGTGCCAGCAGCTCTTCAGTTACTAGCGGGAACACCGGGGAGCTGTTTTTT. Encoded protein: CASSSSVTSGNTGELFF.

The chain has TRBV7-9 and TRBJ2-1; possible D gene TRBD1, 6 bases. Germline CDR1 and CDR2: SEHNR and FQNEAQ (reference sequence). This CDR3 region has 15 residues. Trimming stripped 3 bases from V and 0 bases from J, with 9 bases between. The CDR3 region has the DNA TGTGCCAGCAGCTTTACAGGGACCTCCTACAATGAGCAGTTCTTC. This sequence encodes CASSFTGTSYNEQFF.

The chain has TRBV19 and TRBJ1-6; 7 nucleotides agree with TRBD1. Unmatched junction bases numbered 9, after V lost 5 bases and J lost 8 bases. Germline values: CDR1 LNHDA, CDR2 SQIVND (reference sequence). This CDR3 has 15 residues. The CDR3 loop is CASSRQGPLYSPLHF. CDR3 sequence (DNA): TGTGCCAGTAGTCGACAGGGCCCCTTGTATTCACCCCTCCACTTT.

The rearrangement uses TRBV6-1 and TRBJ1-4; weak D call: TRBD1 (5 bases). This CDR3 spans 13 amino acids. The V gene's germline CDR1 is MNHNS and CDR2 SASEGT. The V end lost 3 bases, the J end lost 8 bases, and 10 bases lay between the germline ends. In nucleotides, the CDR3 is TGTGCCAGCAGTGATACAGGACTGGAAAAACTGTTTTTT. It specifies CASSDTGLEKLFF.

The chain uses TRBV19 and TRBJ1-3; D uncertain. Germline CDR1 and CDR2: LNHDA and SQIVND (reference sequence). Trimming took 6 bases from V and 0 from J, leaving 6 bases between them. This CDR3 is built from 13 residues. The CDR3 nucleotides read TGTGCCAGTAGGCAGTTCTCTGGAAACACCATATATTTT. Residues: CASRQFSGNTIYF.

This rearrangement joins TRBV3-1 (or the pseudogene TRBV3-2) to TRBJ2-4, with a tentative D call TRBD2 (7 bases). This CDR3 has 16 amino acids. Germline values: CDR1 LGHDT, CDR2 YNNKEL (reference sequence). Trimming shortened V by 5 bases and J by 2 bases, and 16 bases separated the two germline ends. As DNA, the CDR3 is TGTGCCAGCAGCATAAATTGGGGGGGCCCCAAAAACATTCAGTACTTC. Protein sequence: CASSINWGGPKNIQYF.

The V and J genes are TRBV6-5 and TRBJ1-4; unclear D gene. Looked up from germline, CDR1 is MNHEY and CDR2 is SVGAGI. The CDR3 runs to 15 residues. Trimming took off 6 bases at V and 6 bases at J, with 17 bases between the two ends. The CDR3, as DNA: TGTGCCAGCAGCCCAGGCTCCGGCGGGTATGAAAAACTGTTTTTT. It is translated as CASSPGSGGYEKLFF.

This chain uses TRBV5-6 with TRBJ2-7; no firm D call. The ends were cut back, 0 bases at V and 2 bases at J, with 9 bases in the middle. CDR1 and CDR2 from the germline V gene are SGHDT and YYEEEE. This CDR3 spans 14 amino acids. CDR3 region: CASSLDPTTYEQYF. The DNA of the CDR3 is TGTGCCAGCAGCTTGGATCCCACGACCTACGAGCAGTACTTC. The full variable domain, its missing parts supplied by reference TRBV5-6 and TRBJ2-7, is DAGVTQSPTHLIKTRGQQVTLRCSPKSGHDTVSWYQQALGQGPQFIFQYYEEEERQRGNFPDRFSGHQFPNYSSELNVNALLLGDSALYLCASSLDPTTYEQYFGPGTRLTVT.

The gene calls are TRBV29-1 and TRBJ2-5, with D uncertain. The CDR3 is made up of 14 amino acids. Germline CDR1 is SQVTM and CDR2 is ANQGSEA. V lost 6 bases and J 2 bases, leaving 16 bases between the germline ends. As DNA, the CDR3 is TGCAGCGTCGGATCCCTCATTCAGCAAGAGACCCAGTACTTC. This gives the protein CSVGSLIQQETQYF.

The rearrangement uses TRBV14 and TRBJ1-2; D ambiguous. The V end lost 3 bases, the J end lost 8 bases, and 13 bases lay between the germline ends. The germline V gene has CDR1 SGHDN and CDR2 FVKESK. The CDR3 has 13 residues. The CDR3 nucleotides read TGTGCCAGCAGCCAGTCCGGAATGGAGGGCTACACCTTC. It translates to CASSQSGMEGYTF.